The 7 T cell receptor beta chains below come from one sample, sequenced in a study of shared clonotypes between healthy human individuals. Here immunoSEQ multiplex PCR was the method, and the copy in TCRdb shows in-frame clones only, minus some. This sample yields around 990,000 clones, of which about 72% are seen a single time; roughly 0.82% belongs to the top ten. Input material: memory CD4+ T cells from PBMCs. Subset here: CD45RA-negative fraction. The receptor set was obtained from a man younger than 30 in good health. Some clones in this sample may be carry-over from other donors' samples.

This chain joins TRBV5-6 and TRBJ2-4; a possible D gene is TRBD2 (6 bases). Trimming left V 4 bases short and J 7 bases short, with 18 bases between. The CDR3 is 15 amino acids. From germline, CDR1 is SGHDT and CDR2 YYEEEE. The CDR3, as DNA: TGTGCCAGCAGCGAAAGCGGGTTGGCGAAGAACATTCAGTACTTC. Protein product: CASSESGLAKNIQYF.

V usage is TRBV15 and J usage is TRBJ1-1; D remains unclear. The CDR3 consists of 15 residues. The germline V gene has CDR1 LNHNV and CDR2 YYDKDF (reference sequence). Trimming pared 1 base from V and 6 bases from J, leaving 15 bases between. The CDR3 region is CATSRGRAQRAEAFF. The CDR3 nucleotides read TGTGCCACCAGCAGAGGTAGGGCCCAGCGGGCTGAAGCTTTCTTT.

The rearrangement joins TRBV6-5 to TRBJ1-1; possible D gene TRBD1, 5 bases. The CDR3 runs to 13 residues. Per the germline V gene, CDR1 is MNHEY and CDR2 is SVGAGI. The V and J ends lost 8 bases and 4 bases respectively, with 14 bases between them. Here the CDR3 reads CASGSGSPTEAFF. As DNA, the CDR3 is TGTGCCAGCGGATCAGGGTCGCCCACTGAAGCTTTCTTT.

The chain joins TRBV5-4 to TRBJ2-2, with D unresolved. The length of the CDR3 is 13 residues. V was shortened by 5 bases and J by 7 bases, with 12 bases between the two germline ends. Per the germline V gene, CDR1 is SGHNT and CDR2 is YYREEE (reference sequence). As DNA, the CDR3 is TGTGCCAGCAGTAGAGACTGGGGCGGGGAGCTGTTTTTT. Protein product: CASSRDWGGELFF.

The chain employs TRBV9 and TRBJ1-3; no reliable D call. With 0 bases removed from V and 0 bases from J, the gap between germline ends came to 13 bases. CDR3 length: 17 residues. CDR1 SGDLS and CDR2 YYNGEE come from the germline V gene. CDR3 DNA: TGTGCCAGCAGCGTAGATCGGGAAGCGAACTCTGGAAACACCATATATTTT. Its translation: CASSVDREANSGNTIYF.

The genes are TRBV7-9 and TRBJ2-7; no firm D call. The V and J ends lost 10 bases and 6 bases respectively, with 7 bases between them. Germline V CDR1 and CDR2: SEHNR, FQNEAQ (reference sequence). CDR3 length equals 9 residues. The CDR3 protein is CAKRCEQYF. CDR3 bases: TGTGCCAAGAGGTGCGAGCAGTACTTC.

This clone has just one count. The chain combines TRBV5-1 with TRBJ1-1; 9 bases align to TRBD1. The junction had 16 bases not matched to a gene; V was cut back by 5 bases and J by 2 bases. The CDR3 runs 18 residues. Per germline, CDR1 SGHRS and CDR2 YFSETQ. This chain's CDR3 is CASRGTGGWLDRNTEAFF. CDR3 nucleotides: TGCGCCAGCAGGGGTACAGGGGGCTGGCTTGATCGAAACACTGAAGCTTTCTTT.